This T cell receptor beta chain came from a study of T cells in Graves' hyperthyroidism and ophthalmopathy. RNA transcripts were the template for amplifying TCR beta CDR3 regions. A set of HTBI primers served as the primers for a first-round RT-PCR of the TCR CDR3. TCRdb re-analysed the multiplex PCR reads in MiXCR, keeping a single row per CDR3 protein. This sample has roughly 45,000 distinct CDR3 sequences, with approximately 50% found just once. V gave up 8 bases and J gave up 4 bases, with 14 bases separating them. The CDR3 loop spans 13 amino acids. Per germline, CDR1 MNHEY and CDR2 SVGEGT. Study-wide results and limits: A model built on 13 V-J features separated ophthalmopathy from stable hyperthyroidism.

The authors deemed Graves' hyperthyroidism stable absent ophthalmopathy progression within 18 months. This clonotype was observed many times. The antigen is unknown. This sequence joins TRBV6-2 or TRBV6-3 and TRBJ1-1; D may be TRBD1 (6 bases). Sequenced: peripheral blood or thyroid tissue (not recorded which). This TCR was recovered from a woman aged 45-60 years with Graves' hyperthyroidism. The CDR3 DNA follows: TGTGCCAGCCGTTTTACAGGGACCACTGAAGCTTTCTTT. It is translated as CASRFTGTTEAFF.